These 29 T cell receptor beta chains were sequenced from one sample in a study of preoperative IRX-2 immunotherapy in early breast cancer. Assay used: immunoSEQ multiplex PCR; TCRdb lists only in-frame clones, some missing. The data show 20,000 to 30,000 clones, about three quarters seen once. Documented treatment: preoperative locoregional IRX-2 cytokine immunotherapy. Here the sequenced sample was lymph node tissue, taken after IRX-2 immunotherapy. The source of these receptors is a human donor with breast cancer.

The rearrangement uses TRBV29-1 and TRBJ2-3; D could derive from TRBD1 or TRBD2 (5 bases each). Deletions cut 8 bases from V and 4 bases from J, with 25 bases between. The germline gives CDR1 SQVTM, CDR2 ANQGSEA. The CDR3 extends over 16 amino acids. The CDR3 reads CSLSGVGEGMADTQYF. Written as DNA, the CDR3 is TGCAGCCTTTCGGGCGTGGGGGAAGGGATGGCAGATACGCAGTATTTT.

The chain has TRBV7-4 and TRBJ1-2, with 7 bases fitting TRBD1. The length of the CDR3 is 13 residues. CDR1 SGHVT and CDR2 SQSDAQ come from the germline V gene. The J segment lost 8 bases and the V segment lost 4 bases, leaving 7 bases of the junction unmatched. CDR3 sequence reads: CASSSGRGQGYTF. DNA for the CDR3: TGTGCCAGCAGCTCAGGGAGGGGACAGGGCTACACCTTC.

This clone was found a few times. This rearrangement joins TRBV11-3 to TRBJ1-5; maybe TRBD1 (5 bases). The V end lost 3 bases, the J end lost 0 bases, and 12 bases lay between the germline ends. In germline, CDR1 is SGHNT, CDR2 YENEEA. This CDR3 comprises 16 residues. The CDR3 loop is CASSFTGTYSNQPQHF. DNA for the CDR3: TGTGCCAGCAGCTTTACCGGGACGTATAGCAATCAGCCCCAGCATTTT.

This chain connects TRBV5-1 to TRBJ2-1; D is possibly TRBD1 (5 bases). The CDR3 sequence is 14 residues long. V lost 0 bases to trimming and J lost 8 bases, with 12 bases between them. Germline V gene sequence: CDR1 SGHRS, CDR2 YFSETQ. This CDR3 reads CASSLEGRADEQFF. CDR3 coding DNA: TGCGCCAGCAGCTTGGAAGGCAGGGCCGATGAGCAGTTCTTC.

This clone was detected a few times. CDR3 in amino acids: CASSSGSGALEQFF. CDR3 nucleotide sequence: TGTGCCAGCAGCTCTGGATCGGGGGCTTTGGAGCAGTTCTTC. The V gene is TRBV11-3, the J gene TRBJ2-1; D possibly matches TRBD1 or TRBD2 (6 bases each). Trimming pared 4 bases from V and 10 bases from J, leaving 17 bases between. Germline assignment: CDR1 SGHNT and CDR2 YENEEA. This CDR3 comprises 14 residues.

This sequence joins TRBV14 and TRBJ1-1, with no clear D. The length of the CDR3 is 13 residues. CDR1 and CDR2 from the germline V gene are SGHDN and FVKESK. The V gene lost 1 base and the J gene lost 5 bases, with 8 bases spanning the gap. The CDR3 bases are TGTGCCAGCAGCCAAGGATTAGGTACTGAAGCTTTCTTT. Translating gives CASSQGLGTEAFF.

The chain links TRBV11-3 to TRBJ2-7; 11 nucleotides agree with TRBD2. The germline gives CDR1 SGHNT, CDR2 YENEEA. With V trimmed by 4 bases and J by 3 bases, 11 bases remained unmatched. There are 17 residues in the CDR3. CDR3 amino acids: CASSSPIAGGKDYEQYF. In DNA form, the CDR3 reads TGTGCCAGCAGCTCACCTATAGCGGGAGGGAAGGACTACGAGCAGTACTTC.

This clone has a handful of counts. The CDR3 DNA is TGTGCCAGCAGCCCTGATACAGGGATAAACACTGAAGCTTTCTTT. It specifies CASSPDTGINTEAFF. The V gene is TRBV11-3, the J gene TRBJ1-1, with D possibly matching TRBD1 (6 bases). V shed 5 bases and J shed 2 bases, with 15 bases lying between them. Germline values: CDR1 SGHNT, CDR2 YENEEA. The CDR3 runs to 15 residues.

J is TRBJ2-1 and V is TRBV11-3; TRBD2 matches at 12 bases. There are 16 residues in the CDR3. V was clipped by 3 bases and J by 12 bases; unmatched bases: 12. CDR1 and CDR2 (germline): SGHNT, YENEEA. In DNA form, the CDR3 reads TGTGCCAGCAGCTTGAAGAGAGGACTAGCGGGAAGAGGGCAGTTCTTC. It yields the protein CASSLKRGLAGRGQFF.

The J gene is TRBJ2-1, the V gene TRBV5-1; a possible D gene is TRBD2 (6 bases). The CDR3 has 17 residues. The germline V and J ends were trimmed by 4 bases and 6 bases, with 23 bases remaining between them. Per germline, CDR1 SGHRS and CDR2 YFSETQ. The CDR3 is CASSDGMGGRVFNEQFF. Written as DNA, the CDR3 is TGCGCCAGCAGCGATGGAATGGGGGGACGAGTGTTCAATGAGCAGTTCTTC.

This rearrangement joins TRBV6-8 to TRBJ1-2; D remains ambiguous. The CDR3 runs to 14 residues. The germline gives CDR1 MNHGY, CDR2 SAAAGT. V was pared by 0 bases and J by 3 bases, with 8 bases between. The CDR3 protein is CASSYSSGYYGYTF. The CDR3 nucleotides read TGTGCCAGCAGTTACTCGAGTGGCTACTATGGCTACACCTTC.

This chain uses TRBV19 with TRBJ2-7; D gene unclear. V was pared by 8 bases and J by 0 bases, with 11 bases between. The CDR3 contains 13 residues. CDR1 LNHDA and CDR2 SQIVND come from the germline V gene (reference sequence). In nucleotides, the CDR3 is TGTGCCAGTCGTGATGTGGGCTCCTACGAGCAGTACTTC. This encodes CASRDVGSYEQYF.

This clone appeared a few times. The V call is TRBV19, the J call TRBJ1-3; 8 bases align to TRBD1. Looked up from germline, CDR1 is LNHDA and CDR2 is SQIVND (reference sequence). This CDR3 is 14 amino acids long. After removal of 6 bases from V and 4 bases from J, the junction contained 5 bases not matched to a gene. This chain's CDR3 is CASRDRAGGNTIYF. CDR3 DNA: TGTGCCAGTAGGGACAGGGCGGGAGGAAACACCATATATTTT.

The genes are TRBV7-7 and TRBJ2-1; 10 positions match TRBD2. Germline values: CDR1 SSHAT, CDR2 FNYEAQ (reference sequence). The CDR3 extends over 16 amino acids. V shed 4 bases and J 9 bases; nucleotides not matched to a gene: 12. As DNA, the CDR3 is TGTGCCAGCAGCTCCAGCCTCAGCGGGAGGGTGGTTGAGCAGTTCTTC. As protein: CASSSSLSGRVVEQFF.

The gene calls are TRBV7-6 and TRBJ2-5, with D tentatively TRBD1 (5 bases). The germline CDR1 and CDR2 sequences are SGHVS and FNYEAQ. Trimming cost V 7 bases and J 2 bases, with 14 bases left between them. The CDR3 covers 14 residues. In DNA, the CDR3 is TGTGCCAGCACCATAGGACAACTACAAGAGACCCAGTACTTC. Encoded protein: CASTIGQLQETQYF.

The chain couples TRBV11-3 to TRBJ1-2; D might be TRBD1 (6 bases). This CDR3 has 15 residues. CDR1 SGHNT and CDR2 YENEEA come from the germline V gene. Trimming shortened V by 3 bases and J by 4 bases, and 15 bases separated the two germline ends. The CDR3, as DNA: TGTGCCAGCAGCTTGGATGTAGGGGGACGCTATGGCTACACCTTC. Translation: CASSLDVGGRYGYTF.

About this clone: A junction end diverges from the germline sequence, so it may reflect a read error. The chain joins TRBV6-8 to TRBJ2-6; D is perhaps TRBD1 (5 bases). From germline, CDR1 is MNHGY and CDR2 SAAAGT. The length of the CDR3 is 17 residues. Here the CDR3 DNA reads TGTGCCATCAGTGTGGAACAGGCAAGCTCTGGGGCCAACGTCCTGACTTTC. Protein sequence: CAISVEQASSGANVLTF.

The rearrangement links TRBV5-1 to TRBJ1-5, with a tentative D call TRBD1 (5 bases). With 0 bases removed from V and 0 bases from J, the gap between germline ends came to 7 bases. This CDR3 region has 15 residues. CDR1 and CDR2 from the germline V gene are SGHRS and YFSETQ. CDR3 loop: CASSLEGDSNQPQHF. The CDR3 bases are TGCGCCAGCAGCTTGGAAGGGGATAGCAATCAGCCCCAGCATTTT.

In this sample, this clone turned up a few times. The CDR3 here is CASSYSSYNEQFF. The CDR3 DNA follows: TGTGCCAGCAGTTACTCTTCCTACAATGAGCAGTTCTTC. J is TRBJ2-1 and V is TRBV6-8; D not certain. Trimming removed 0 bases at V and 1 base at J, with 1 base between. The CDR3 has 13 amino acids. Germline V gives CDR1 MNHGY, CDR2 SAAAGT.

This chain joins TRBV15 and TRBJ1-2, with 8 bases that match TRBD1. Germline CDR1 LNHNV, CDR2 YYDKDF (reference sequence). The CDR3 is 14 amino acids. With 3 bases clipped from V and 1 base from J, the junction kept 1 base outside the gene matches. The CDR3 protein is CATSSRGHNYGYTF. The CDR3 region has the DNA TGTGCCACCAGCAGCAGGGGGCATAACTATGGCTACACCTTC.

This chain uses TRBV6-8 with TRBJ1-1; 9 bases fit TRBD1. Germline V gene data show CDR1 as MNHGY and CDR2 as SAAAGT. The junction had 7 bases not matched to a gene; V was cut back by 0 bases and J by 5 bases. This CDR3 has 16 amino acids. The CDR3 DNA reads as TGTGCCAGCAGTTACTCCGGGACAGGGAGGGGAACTGAAGCTTTCTTT. Protein sequence: CASSYSGTGRGTEAFF.

The J gene is TRBJ2-1, the V gene TRBV11-3; 8 bases line up with TRBD1. The junction had 9 bases not matched to a gene; V was cut back by 5 bases and J by 0 bases. Germline loops: CDR1 SGHNT, CDR2 YENEEA. This CDR3 spans 17 amino acids. This CDR3 is CASSRGTGRSSYNEQFF. The CDR3 DNA reads TGTGCCAGCAGCCGAGGGACAGGCCGGAGCTCCTACAATGAGCAGTTCTTC. The full variable domain, completed using reference TRBV11-3 and TRBJ2-1, is EAGVVQSPRYKIIEKKQPVAFWCNPISGHNTLYWYLQNLGQGPELLIRYENEEAVDDSQLPKDRFSAERLKGVDSTLKIQPAELGDSAVYLCASSRGTGRSSYNEQFFGPGTRLTVL.

The chain is built from TRBV7-6 and TRBJ2-2, with TRBD1 identical over 12 bases. The CDR3 has 16 residues. The germline CDR1 and CDR2 sequences are SGHVS and FNYEAQ. V lost 4 bases and J lost 2; bases outside the gene matches: 2. CDR3 sequence: CASSSGQGANTGELFF. CDR3 sequence (DNA): TGTGCCAGCAGCTCGGGACAGGGGGCTAACACCGGGGAGCTGTTTTTT.

The chain joins TRBV6-8 to TRBJ1-3; the D gene is possibly TRBD1 (5 bases). Germline V gives CDR1 MNHGY, CDR2 SAAAGT. The V end was cut by 5 bases, the J end by 4 bases, with 9 bases between. This CDR3 has 13 amino acids. The CDR3 is CASSLGTGNTIYF. CDR3 coding DNA: TGTGCCAGCAGTCTCGGGACGGGAAACACCATATATTTT.

This rearrangement joins TRBV11-3 to TRBJ1-5, with D unclear. V was pared by 2 bases and J by 5 bases, with 13 bases between. CDR3 length: 15 residues. In germline, CDR1 is SGHNT, CDR2 YENEEA. CDR3 loop: CASSLSALGDQPQHF. CDR3 nucleotide sequence: TGTGCCAGCAGCTTAAGTGCACTCGGGGATCAGCCCCAGCATTTT.

This clone was seen once. V usage is TRBV11-3 and J usage is TRBJ1-5; D is undetermined. The CDR3 spans 14 residues. CDR1 and CDR2 (germline): SGHNT, YENEEA. Trimming took off 5 bases at V and 3 bases at J, with 11 bases between the two ends. This CDR3 is CASSRPGYNQPQHF. In DNA form, the CDR3 reads TGTGCCAGCAGCCGCCCGGGGTACAATCAGCCCCAGCATTTT.

CDR3 in DNA: TGCAGCGTTAGGGCAGAGGACAGGGGCAATCAGCCCCAGCATTTT. Translated: CSVRAEDRGNQPQHF. The chain couples TRBV29-1 to TRBJ1-5, with 8 bases lining up with TRBD1. The V segment lost 5 bases and the J segment 2 bases; nucleotides outside the gene matches: 8. Germline-derived CDR1 and CDR2 are SQVTM and ANQGSEA. This CDR3 is 15 amino acids long. Supplemented by reference TRBV29-1 and TRBJ1-5, the full variable domain reads SAVISQKPSRDICQRGTSLTIQCQVDSQVTMMFWYRQQPGQSLTLIATANQGSEATYESGFVIDKFPISRPNLTFSTLTVSNMSPEDSSIYLCSVRAEDRGNQPQHFGDGTRLSIL.

The chain links TRBV28 to TRBJ2-2; TRBD2 agrees at 7 bases. Germline V gives CDR1 MDHEN, CDR2 SYDVKM. This CDR3 region has 15 residues. V was pared by 7 bases and J by 5 bases, with 10 bases of the junction left unmatched. The CDR3 is CASTSGGSGTGELFF. CDR3 in DNA: TGTGCCAGCACCTCGGGAGGCTCCGGGACCGGGGAGCTGTTTTTT.

The gene calls are TRBV19 and TRBJ2-5; D may match TRBD1 or TRBD2 (5 bases each). CDR3 length: 14 residues. The germline V gene encodes CDR1 LNHDA and CDR2 SQIVND (reference sequence). The V end was cut by 3 bases, the J end by 5 bases, with 13 bases between. CDR3 loop: CASSISGPGETQYF. CDR3 DNA: TGTGCCAGTAGTATCTCGGGACCCGGGGAGACCCAGTACTTC.